These 4 T cell receptor beta chains were sequenced from one sample in a study of shared clonotypes between healthy human individuals. The data were produced by immunoSEQ multiplex PCR, yet TCRdb's version contains in-frame clones alone and is incomplete. The table has about 2.4 million clones, over 85% seen once; the top ten hold 0.36%. The sequencing input was naive CD4+ T cells from PBMCs. Subset in this sample: CD45RA+ positively selected. These TCRs come from a man younger than 35 in good health. Some clones in this sample may be carry-over from other donors' samples.

The chain uses TRBV2 and TRBJ2-2; the D gene is possibly TRBD1 (6 bases). Germline V gives CDR1 SNHLY, CDR2 FYNNEI. V dropped 4 bases and J dropped 1 base, with 13 bases sitting between them. The length of the CDR3 is 16 residues. Written as DNA, the CDR3 is TGTGCCAGCAGTGCAAGAGGGGGAGAGAACACCGGGGAGCTGTTTTTT. Encoded protein: CASSARGGENTGELFF.

J is TRBJ2-3 and V is TRBV5-1; 11 bases are shared with TRBD2. CDR3 length: 18 residues. Germline values: CDR1 SGHRS, CDR2 YFSETQ. V trimming: 2 bases; J trimming: 0 bases; junction bases outside the gene matches: 8. The chain's CDR3 is CASSLRTSGRPSTDTQYF. The CDR3 DNA sequence: TGCGCCAGCAGCTTACGGACTAGCGGGCGACCTAGCACAGATACGCAGTATTTT.

The V call is TRBV18, the J call TRBJ1-1; D is perhaps TRBD1 (6 bases). V was clipped by 0 bases and J by 0 bases, with 11 bases between them. This CDR3 comprises 16 residues. Germline CDR1 reads KGHSH; CDR2 reads LQKENI. CDR3 in amino acids: CASSPPQGMMNTEAFF. For the CDR3, the DNA is TGTGCCAGCTCACCACCGCAGGGGATGATGAACACTGAAGCTTTCTTT. The variable domain in full, with the rest retrieved from reference TRBV18 and TRBJ1-1, is NAGVMQNPRHLVRRRGQEARLRCSPMKGHSHVYWYRQLPEEGLKFMVYLQKENIIDESGMPKERFSAEFPKEGPSILRIQQVVRGDSAAYFCASSPPQGMMNTEAFFGQGTRLTVV.

The chain is built from TRBV6-5 and TRBJ1-1; tentative D call: TRBD1 (5 bases). V was cut by 0 bases and J by 5 bases, with 13 bases left in between. Germline CDR1 MNHEY, CDR2 SVGAGI. The CDR3 loop spans 15 amino acids. The CDR3 loop reads CASSYSGPGRTEAFF. The CDR3 region has the DNA TGTGCCAGCAGTTACTCGGGGCCGGGGAGGACTGAAGCTTTCTTT.